Listed below are T cell receptor beta chains from one sample, sequenced in a study of CD8 T cells in ankylosing spondylitis. MiXCR, run by TCRdb on the 5' RACE reads, gives a single entry per CDR3 protein. The sample carries 30,000 to 40,000 distinct CDR3 sequences, about a tenth recorded once. Specimen: blood, either unsorted or a sorted T cell fraction (not recorded which). The receptors come from a male donor with ankylosing spondylitis or in good health (not recorded which). Both conserved end residues are trimmed from each CDR3.

CDR3 protein: ASSVETLGAQY
V gene: TRBV9
J gene: TRBJ2-5

CDR3 protein: ASSLSGGAEAF
V gene: TRBV5-5
J gene: TRBJ1-1

CDR3 protein: SATSQRENGDTQY
V gene: TRBV20-1
J gene: TRBJ2-3

CDR3 protein: SVVSGAFPSYEQY
V gene: TRBV29-1
J gene: TRBJ2-7

CDR3 protein: ASSLRAVTGELF
V gene: TRBV11-2
J gene: TRBJ2-2

CDR3 protein: ASARESVGNEQF
V gene: TRBV4-3
J gene: TRBJ2-1

CDR3 protein: ASSLAVRGNEQF
V gene: TRBV5-1
J gene: TRBJ2-1

CDR3 protein: ASRGSGSTGELF
V gene: TRBV27
J gene: TRBJ2-2

CDR3 protein: SARVGGRADTGELF
V gene: TRBV20-1
J gene: TRBJ2-2

CDR3 protein: ASSSTGYGLTDTQY
V gene: TRBV7-2
J gene: TRBJ2-3

CDR3 protein: ASSLLEGTRGGNEQF
V gene: TRBV12-3/TRBV12-4
J gene: TRBJ2-1

CDR3 protein: ASSLAMPGLGYEQY
V gene: TRBV7-2
J gene: TRBJ2-7

CDR3 protein: ASSVDSVSATYNEQF
V gene: TRBV9
J gene: TRBJ2-1

CDR3 protein: ASSPSGTSPYNEQF
V gene: TRBV3-1
J gene: TRBJ2-1

CDR3 protein: ASSEWARDEQY
V gene: TRBV10-2
J gene: TRBJ2-7

CDR3 protein: ASSQVQLGTDTQY
V gene: TRBV3-1
J gene: TRBJ2-3

CDR3 protein: ASKLDGRWGDTQY
V gene: TRBV7-9
J gene: TRBJ2-3

CDR3 protein: ASSLVSETYEQY
V gene: TRBV12-3/TRBV12-4
J gene: TRBJ2-7

CDR3 protein: ASSLVRSTGELF
V gene: TRBV12-3/TRBV12-4
J gene: TRBJ2-2

CDR3 protein: ATSSVSSREQF
V gene: TRBV24-1
J gene: TRBJ2-1

CDR3 protein: AWSITRGLNQPQH
V gene: TRBV30
J gene: TRBJ1-5

CDR3 protein: ASSLGTEASTDTQY
V gene: TRBV2
J gene: TRBJ2-3

CDR3 protein: ASSFRSGGGGYT
V gene: TRBV12-3/TRBV12-4
J gene: TRBJ1-2

CDR3 protein: ASSLSDYNEQF
V gene: TRBV7-3
J gene: TRBJ2-1

CDR3 protein: ASSLGTATEAF
V gene: TRBV7-3
J gene: TRBJ1-1

CDR3 protein: ASGTRETQY
V gene: TRBV6-5
J gene: TRBJ2-5

CDR3 protein: ASSPGASGEKLF
V gene: TRBV18
J gene: TRBJ1-4

CDR3 protein: ASSLAASGADTQY
V gene: TRBV7-2
J gene: TRBJ2-3

CDR3 protein: ASSQENRETQPQH
V gene: TRBV4-1
J gene: TRBJ1-5

CDR3 protein: ASTRDSTDTQY
V gene: TRBV6-2/TRBV6-3
J gene: TRBJ2-3